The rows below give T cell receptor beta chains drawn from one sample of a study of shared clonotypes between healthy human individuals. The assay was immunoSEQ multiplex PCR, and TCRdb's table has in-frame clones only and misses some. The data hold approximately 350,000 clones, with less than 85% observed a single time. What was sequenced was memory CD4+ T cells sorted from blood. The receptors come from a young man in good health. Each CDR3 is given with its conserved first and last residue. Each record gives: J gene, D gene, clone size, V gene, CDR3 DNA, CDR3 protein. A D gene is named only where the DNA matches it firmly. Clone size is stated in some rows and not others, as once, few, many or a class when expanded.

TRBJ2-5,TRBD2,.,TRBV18,TGTGCCAGCTCACCAATTAAGGGGACTAGCGGTATTCAAGAGACCCAGTACTTC,CASSPIKGTSGIQETQYF
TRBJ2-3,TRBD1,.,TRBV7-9,TGTGCCAGCAGCCCGAGGACAGGAGACCCAGATACGCAGTATTTT,CASSPRTGDPDTQYF
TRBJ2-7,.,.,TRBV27,TGTGCCAGCAGTCGTAAGGGTTTAGGAACCTACGAGCAGTACTTC,CASSRKGLGTYEQYF
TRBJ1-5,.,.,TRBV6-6,TGTGCCAGCAGCCTCGGGGGGTTTTTGAATCAGCCCCAGCATTTT,CASSLGGFLNQPQHF
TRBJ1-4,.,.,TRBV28,TGTGCCAGCAGTTTGGGCGGAATAACAACTAATGAAAAACTGTTTTTT,CASSLGGITTNEKLFF
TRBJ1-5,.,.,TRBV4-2,TGTGCCAGCAGCCAAGATAGGGGGATTTATCAGCCCCAGCATTTT,CASSQDRGIYQPQHF
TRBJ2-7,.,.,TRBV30,TGTGCCTGGTCTAACGCCTACGAGCAGTACTTC,CAWSNAYEQYF
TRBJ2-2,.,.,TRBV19,TGTGCCAGTAGTACCCACGCTAGCGCCCCCGGGGAGCTGTTTTTT,CASSTHASAPGELFF
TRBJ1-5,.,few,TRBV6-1,TGTGCCTCCGGGGAGGTTGGGCCCAATCAGCCCCAGCATTTT,CASGEVGPNQPQHF
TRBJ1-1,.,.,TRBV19,TGTGCCAGTAGCGCGCCTTACACTGAAGCTTTCTTT,CASSAPYTEAFF
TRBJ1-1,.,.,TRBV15,TGTGCCACCAGCAGAGGGACGACGGTGAACACTGAAGCTTTCTTT,CATSRGTTVNTEAFF
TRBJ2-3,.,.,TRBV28,TGTGCCAGCACAAGGTTACCCTTAACAGATACGCAGTATTTT,CASTRLPLTDTQYF
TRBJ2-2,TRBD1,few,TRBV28,TGTGCCAGCAGGGTTACAGGGGGCAAATACAACACCGGGGAGCTGTTTTTT,CASRVTGGKYNTGELFF
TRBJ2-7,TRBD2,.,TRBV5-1,TGCGCCAGCAGCCTAAGGGGACGGACTAGCGGGAAACTATACGAGCAGTACTTC,CASSLRGRTSGKLYEQYF
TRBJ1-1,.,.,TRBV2,TGTGCCAGCAGGCCTGACCTGATGGATACTCGGAAAGCTTTCTTT,CASRPDLMDTRKAFF
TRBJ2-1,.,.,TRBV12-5,TGTGCTAGTGGTTTGGTAGGTGCGGAGAGGCAGTTCTTC,CASGLVGAERQFF
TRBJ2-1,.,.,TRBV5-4,TGTGCCAGCAGCCGGGACGCCCCCTACAATGAGCAGTTCTTC,CASSRDAPYNEQFF
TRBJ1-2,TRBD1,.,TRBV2,TGTGCCAGCAGTGGGACAGGGAGAGGCTACACCTTC,CASSGTGRGYTF
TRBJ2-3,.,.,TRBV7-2,TGTGCCAGCAGCGCCTCAGCGGGCTACACAGATACGCAGTATTTT,CASSASAGYTDTQYF
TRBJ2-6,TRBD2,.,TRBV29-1,TGCAGCGTTGAGGGAGGGACTGGGGCCAACGTCCTGACTTTC,CSVEGGTGANVLTF
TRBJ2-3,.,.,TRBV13,TGTGCCAGCACCCGCACAGATACGCAGTATTTT,CASTRTDTQYF
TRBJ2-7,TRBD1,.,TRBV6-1,TGTGCCAGCAGAGCCAAACCGGGACAGGTAATCGAGCAGTACTTC,CASRAKPGQVIEQYF
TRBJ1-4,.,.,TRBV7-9,TGTGCCAGCAGCTCCCTGACAGGCCCAAAAAGGGCGACTAATGAAAAACTGTTTTTT,CASSSLTGPKRATNEKLFF
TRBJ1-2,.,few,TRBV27,TGTGCCAGCAGCTCGCAAAGAGCCGGCTATGGCTACACCTTC,CASSSQRAGYGYTF
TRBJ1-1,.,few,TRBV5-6,TGTGCCAGCAGAATTCGTGCGGGGAACACTGAAGCTTTCTTT,CASRIRAGNTEAFF
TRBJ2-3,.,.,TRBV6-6,TGTGCCAGCAGCCAGACTACTTTCACAGATACGCAGTATTTT,CASSQTTFTDTQYF
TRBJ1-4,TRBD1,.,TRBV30,TGTGCCTGGAGCCGACAGGGGGCAGGTGAAAAACTGTTTTTT,CAWSRQGAGEKLFF
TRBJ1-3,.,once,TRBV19,TGTGCCAGTAGTATCGCGGCCCGGGGGGCGTCCGGAAACACCATATATTTT,CASSIAARGASGNTIYF
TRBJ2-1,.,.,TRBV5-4,TGTGCCAGCAGCCCGTTCATGAATGAGCAGTTCTTC,CASSPFMNEQFF
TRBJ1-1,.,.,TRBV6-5,TGTGCCAGCAGGATAAGCCGGGACCAGAACACTGAAGCTTTCTTT,CASRISRDQNTEAFF
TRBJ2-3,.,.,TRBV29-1,TGCAGCGTCCGAAGCGGGAGCACAGATACGCAGTATTTT,CSVRSGSTDTQYF
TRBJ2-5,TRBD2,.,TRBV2,TGTGCCAGCAGTGACTTAGATTGGGGGGGTCGGGAGACCCAGTACTTC,CASSDLDWGGRETQYF
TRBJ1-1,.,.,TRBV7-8,TGTGCCAGCAGCTTGAGCGGGAATAAATGGAAAGCTTTCTTT,CASSLSGNKWKAFF
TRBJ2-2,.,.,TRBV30,TGTGCCTGGAGTCCCGGGGGCCTGGGCACCGGGGAGCTGTTTTTT,CAWSPGGLGTGELFF
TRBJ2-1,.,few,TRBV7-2,TGTGCCAGCAGCTTAGCCCGGGATTACAATGAGCAGTTCTTC,CASSLARDYNEQFF